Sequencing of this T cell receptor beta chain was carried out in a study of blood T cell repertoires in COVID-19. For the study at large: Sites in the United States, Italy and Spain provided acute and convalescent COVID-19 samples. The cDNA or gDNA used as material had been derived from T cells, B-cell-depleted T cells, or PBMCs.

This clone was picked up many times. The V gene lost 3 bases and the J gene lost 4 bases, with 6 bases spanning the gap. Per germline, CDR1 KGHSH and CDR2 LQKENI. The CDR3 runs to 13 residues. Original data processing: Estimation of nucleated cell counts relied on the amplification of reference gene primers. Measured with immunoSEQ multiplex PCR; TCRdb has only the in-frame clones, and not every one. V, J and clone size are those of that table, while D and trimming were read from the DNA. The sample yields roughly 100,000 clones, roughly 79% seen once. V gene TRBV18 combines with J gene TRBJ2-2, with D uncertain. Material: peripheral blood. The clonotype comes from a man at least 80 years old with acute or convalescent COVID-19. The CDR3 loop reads CASSPAGTGELFF. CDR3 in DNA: TGTGCCAGCTCACCGGCAGGCACCGGGGAGCTGTTTTTT. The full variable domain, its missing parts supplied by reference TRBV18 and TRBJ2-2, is NAGVMQNPRHLVRRRGQEARLRCSPMKGHSHVYWYRQLPEEGLKFMVYLQKENIIDESGMPKERFSAEFPKEGPSILRIQQVVRGDSAAYFCASSPAGTGELFFGEGSRLTVL.